Following are 28 T cell receptor beta chains from one sample sequenced in a study of graft-versus-host responses after intestinal transplantation. Profiled with immunoSEQ multiplex PCR; TCRdb holds only in-frame clones, not every one. The table has some 39,000 clones, 90% to 95% seen once. For these TCRs, the target antigens are not known. This material consisted of unstimulated CD8+ T cells sorted from spleen or lymph node cells, taken before transplant. These TCRs come from a human donor who was the organ donor for an intestinal transplant.

The V gene is TRBV7-9, the J gene TRBJ1-2, with D hard to call. CDR1 is SEHNR, CDR2 FQNEAQ, per germline (reference sequence). V was cut by 5 bases and J by 8 bases, with 15 bases left in between. This CDR3 spans 13 amino acids. CDR3 in amino acids: CASSHEDPRGYTF. The CDR3 nucleotides read TGTGCCAGCAGCCACGAGGACCCGAGGGGCTACACCTTC. The entire variable domain, with the rest obtained from reference TRBV7-9 and TRBJ1-2, is as follows: DTGVSQNPRHKITKRGQNVTFRCDPISEHNRLYWYRQTLGQGPEFLTYFQNEAQLEKSRLLSDRFSAERPKGSFSTLEIQRTEQGDSAMYLCASSHEDPRGYTFGSGTRLTVV.

The rearrangement links TRBV5-6 to TRBJ2-4, with D perhaps TRBD1 or TRBD2 (5 bases each). This CDR3 has 16 amino acids. Trimming removed 1 base from V and 0 bases from J, with 11 bases in between. Per germline, CDR1 SGHDT and CDR2 YYEEEE. CDR3 in amino acids: CASSLSGRIAKNIQYF. The CDR3 DNA reads TGTGCCAGCAGCTTGTCAGGGAGAATAGCCAAAAACATTCAGTACTTC.

This rearrangement joins TRBV5-1 to TRBJ2-7; maybe TRBD2 (6 bases). The CDR3 extends over 15 amino acids. V was trimmed by 4 bases and J by 1 base, leaving 15 bases between them. Germline CDR1 SGHRS, CDR2 YFSETQ. CDR3 in amino acids: CASSVGVGGSYEQYF. The CDR3 DNA follows: TGCGCCAGCAGCGTGGGGGTGGGGGGATCCTACGAGCAGTACTTC.

The rearrangement links TRBV6-5 to TRBJ2-1; 10 bases align to TRBD1. The CDR3 loop spans 16 amino acids. With 2 bases clipped from V and 4 bases from J, the junction kept 5 bases outside the gene matches. CDR1 and CDR2 (germline): MNHEY, SVGAGI. The CDR3 region has the DNA TGTGCCAGCAGTTACGGACAGGGGGGACCTTACAATGAGCAGTTCTTC. This gives the protein CASSYGQGGPYNEQFF.

This chain links TRBV5-6 with TRBJ2-1; D possibly corresponds to TRBD1 (5 bases). Per the germline V gene, CDR1 is SGHDT and CDR2 is YYEEEE. The CDR3 covers 16 residues. The V and J ends lost 4 bases and 0 bases respectively, with 14 bases between them. The CDR3 sequence is CASSKTRESSYNEQFF. The CDR3 DNA sequence: TGTGCCAGCAGCAAGACCAGGGAAAGCTCCTACAATGAGCAGTTCTTC.

This sequence joins TRBV11-2 and TRBJ2-7; D is possibly TRBD1 (6 bases). Trimming removed 0 bases at V and 2 bases at J, with 17 bases between. The CDR3 runs to 17 residues. Germline loops: CDR1 SGHAT, CDR2 FQNNGV. The DNA of the CDR3 is TGTGCCAGCAGCTTAGAGAGAGGGGGAAGCATACCCTACGAGCAGTACTTC. Amino acid sequence: CASSLERGGSIPYEQYF.

The J gene is TRBJ2-7, the V gene TRBV15, with no clear D. V lost 2 bases to trimming and J lost 2 bases, with 4 bases between them. The germline CDR1 and CDR2 sequences are LNHNV and YYDKDF (reference sequence). The CDR3 is made up of 12 amino acids. CDR3 in amino acids: CATSRNTYEQYF. The CDR3 DNA sequence: TGTGCCACCAGCAGAAATACCTACGAGCAGTACTTC.

The V gene is TRBV4-1, the J gene TRBJ2-2, with 11 bases matching TRBD2. V dropped 4 bases and J dropped 3; count of bases not matched to a gene: 1. This CDR3 is 15 amino acids long. CDR1 MGHRA and CDR2 YSYEKL come from the germline V gene. The CDR3 DNA is TGCGCCAGCAGCCCTAGCGGGGGGTACACCGGGGAGCTGTTTTTT. Its translation is CASSPSGGYTGELFF.

CDR3 protein: CATKQGQGNTEAFF. The DNA for the CDR3 is TGCGCCACCAAACAGGGGCAGGGGAACACTGAAGCTTTCTTT. The chain couples TRBV5-1 to TRBJ1-1, with TRBD1 matching 7 bases. In germline, CDR1 is SGHRS, CDR2 YFSETQ. This CDR3 has 14 amino acids. Trimming removed 9 bases from V and 1 base from J; junction bases left unmatched: 9.

Comments on this clone: Other DNA sequences in the sample encode the same CDR3. This chain joins TRBV9 and TRBJ2-7, with 11 bases lining up with TRBD1. Losses at the gene ends were 3 bases for V and 3 bases for J; bases not matched to a gene: 2. The CDR3 covers 14 residues. Germline values: CDR1 SGDLS, CDR2 YYNGEE. The CDR3 loop reads CASSAGTGGYEQYF. The CDR3, as DNA: TGTGCCAGCAGCGCCGGGACAGGGGGCTACGAGCAGTACTTC.

This clone has just one count. The chain couples TRBV4-1 to TRBJ2-1, with D possibly being TRBD1 (5 bases). The CDR3 sequence is 15 residues long. Trimming took 1 base from V and 0 from J, leaving 7 bases between them. The germline gives CDR1 MGHRA, CDR2 YSYEKL. CDR3 amino acids: CASSQVQGSYNEQFF. The CDR3 DNA follows: TGCGCCAGCAGCCAAGTCCAGGGCTCCTACAATGAGCAGTTCTTC.

This chain connects TRBV9 to TRBJ2-1, with D possibly TRBD2 on 7 matching bases. CDR3 size: 17 residues. From germline, CDR1 is SGDLS and CDR2 YYNGEE. Trimming left V 0 bases short and J 8 bases short, with 21 bases between. The CDR3 loop is CASSVVVGGPGADEQFF. CDR3 in DNA: TGTGCCAGCAGCGTAGTGGTGGGGGGGCCGGGAGCCGATGAGCAGTTCTTC.

V usage is TRBV5-4 and J usage is TRBJ2-7, with D tentatively TRBD1 (5 bases). The CDR3 loop spans 12 amino acids. Trimming removed 4 bases from V and 5 bases from J, with 10 bases in between. Germline V gene sequence: CDR1 SGHNT, CDR2 YYREEE (reference sequence). The CDR3 protein is CASSLQENEQYF. DNA of the CDR3: TGTGCCAGCAGCCTACAGGAAAACGAGCAGTACTTC.

J is TRBJ2-5 and V is TRBV9, with D tentatively TRBD2 (7 bases). Germline V CDR1 and CDR2: SGDLS, YYNGEE. Trimming cost V 3 bases and J 9 bases, with 24 bases left between them. The CDR3 runs to 16 residues. Written as DNA, the CDR3 is TGTGCCAGCAGCGAGGGTTTTGGGGGGGCCGGAGGCCCCCAGTACTTC. It translates to CASSEGFGGAGGPQYF.

The chain joins TRBV4-1 to TRBJ2-5, with a tentative D call TRBD2 (7 bases). Looked up from germline, CDR1 is MGHRA and CDR2 is YSYEKL. The CDR3 runs to 16 residues. Trimming stripped 2 bases from V and 5 bases from J, with 18 bases between. CDR3 sequence (DNA): TGCGCCAGCAGCCAACGAGGGGGGGCCGCGGGTGAGACCCAGTACTTC. This encodes CASSQRGGAAGETQYF.

The V call is TRBV28, the J call TRBJ1-1; D perhaps matches TRBD1 (6 bases). This CDR3 is 15 amino acids long. The V gene's germline CDR1 is MDHEN and CDR2 SYDVKM. Trimming stripped 6 bases from V and 0 bases from J, with 14 bases between. CDR3 nucleotide sequence: TGTGCCAGCAGCGAGCGCGGGGGGCTGAACACTGAAGCTTTCTTT. Translation: CASSERGGLNTEAFF. Looking up the rest from reference TRBV28 and TRBJ1-1 gives the full variable domain: DVKVTQSSRYLVKRTGEKVFLECVQDMDHENMFWYRQDPGLGLRLIYFSYDVKMKEKGDIPEGYSVSREKKERFSLILESASTNQTSMYLCASSERGGLNTEAFFGQGTRLTVV.

The chain is built from TRBV7-9 and TRBJ2-4; 15 positions agree with TRBD2. The CDR3 has 18 residues. The V gene end was trimmed by 4 bases and the J gene end by 3 bases; junction bases not matched to a gene: 7. Germline V gene data show CDR1 as SEHNR and CDR2 as FQNEAQ (reference sequence). In DNA form, the CDR3 reads TGTGCCAGCAGCTCCGGACTAGCGGGGGGGCTGGACAAAAACATTCAGTACTTC. Translation gives CASSSGLAGGLDKNIQYF.

V is TRBV2 and J is TRBJ2-7; 7 nucleotides line up with TRBD2. This CDR3 contains 14 residues. V shed 1 base, J shed 2 bases, and the junction held 2 bases outside the gene matches. Germline-derived CDR1 and CDR2 are SNHLY and FYNNEI. The CDR3 region has the DNA TGTGCCAGCAGTGAAGTGGGGGGGACCTACGAGCAGTACTTC. Amino acids: CASSEVGGTYEQYF.

The chain is built from TRBV6-5 and TRBJ2-3, with 13 nucleotides matching TRBD2. This CDR3 is 16 amino acids long. V lost 4 bases, J lost 2 bases, and 3 bases stayed unmatched. CDR1 is MNHEY and CDR2 is SVGAGI in the germline V gene. The DNA of the CDR3 is TGTGCCAGCAGTTGGACTAGCGGGGGCACCACAGATACGCAGTATTTT. Translation gives CASSWTSGGTTDTQYF.

The chain employs TRBV6-8 and TRBJ2-7, with 11 nucleotides matching TRBD2. CDR1 is MNHGY and CDR2 is SAAAGT in the germline V gene. The J segment lost 3 bases and the V segment lost 7 bases, leaving 11 bases of the junction unmatched. The CDR3 is made up of 16 amino acids. CDR3 amino acids: CASKTSGGDPHYEQYF. The CDR3 DNA sequence: TGTGCCAGCAAAACTAGCGGGGGAGATCCCCACTACGAGCAGTACTTC.

The rearrangement uses TRBV28 and TRBJ1-6; maybe TRBD1 (6 bases). The germline gives CDR1 MDHEN, CDR2 SYDVKM. Deletions cut 6 bases from V and 6 bases from J, with 15 bases between. CDR3 length equals 15 residues. The CDR3 nucleotides read TGTGCCAGCAGCACAACGGGACACCTTAATTCACCCCTCCACTTT. It is translated as CASSTTGHLNSPLHF.

This rearrangement joins TRBV6-6 to TRBJ1-4, with 8 positions matching TRBD1. The CDR3 is made up of 15 amino acids. CDR1 is MNHNY and CDR2 is SVGAGI in the germline V gene (reference sequence). J lost 1 base, V lost 5 bases, and 3 bases had no gene match. For the CDR3, the DNA is TGTGCCAGCAGTCGCGACAGGGGAACTAATGAAAAACTGTTTTTT. Amino acid sequence: CASSRDRGTNEKLFF.

J is TRBJ1-1 and V is TRBV9; D is uncertain. The germline gives CDR1 SGDLS, CDR2 YYNGEE. The CDR3 is 13 amino acids. V lost 1 base and J lost 1, with 5 bases in between. CDR3 DNA: TGTGCCAGCAGCGTACGAGGGAACACTGAAGCTTTCTTT. This codes for CASSVRGNTEAFF. Full variable domain (rest looked up from reference TRBV9 and TRBJ1-1): DSGVTQTPKHLITATGQRVTLRCSPRSGDLSVYWYQQSLDQGLQFLIQYYNGEERAKGNILERFSAQQFPDLHSELNLSSLELGDSALYFCASSVRGNTEAFFGQGTRLTVV.

This chain uses TRBV7-8 with TRBJ2-1; D remains unclear. Germline-derived CDR1 and CDR2 are SGHVS and FQNEAQ. The V gene lost 5 bases and the J gene lost 3 bases, with 8 bases spanning the gap. CDR3 length: 13 residues. In DNA form, the CDR3 reads TGTGCCAGCAGCCCCGATCTCTACAATGAGCAGTTCTTC. This codes for CASSPDLYNEQFF.

This sequence joins TRBV5-4 and TRBJ2-5; a possible D gene is TRBD2 (7 bases). Trimming removed 2 bases at V and 5 bases at J, with 19 bases between. The germline CDR1 and CDR2 sequences are SGHNT and YYREEE (reference sequence). The CDR3 spans 16 residues. The CDR3 loop is CASSFFGGREGETQYF. The CDR3 coding sequence is TGTGCCAGCAGCTTTTTCGGGGGGCGAGAGGGGGAGACCCAGTACTTC. The complete variable domain, with remaining parts taken from reference TRBV5-4 and TRBJ2-5, reads ETGVTQSPTHLIKTRGQQVTLRCSSQSGHNTVSWYQQALGQGPQFIFQYYREEENGRGNFPPRFSGLQFPNYSSELNVNALELDDSALYLCASSFFGGREGETQYFGPGTRLLVL.

The chain couples TRBV29-1 to TRBJ1-1; TRBD1 agrees at 7 bases. Trimming at V came to 6 bases and at J to 0 bases, leaving 7 bases not matched to a gene. Germline V gene lookup returns CDR1 SQVTM and CDR2 ANQGSEA. The CDR3 totals 14 residues. CDR3 nucleotides: TGCAGCGTAGCAGGACAGGCCTTGAACACTGAAGCTTTCTTT. Its translation is CSVAGQALNTEAFF.

The CDR3 protein is CASSYVANEKLFF. The CDR3 region has the DNA TGTGCCAGCAGTTACGTGGCTAATGAAAAACTGTTTTTT. This sequence joins TRBV6-5 and TRBJ1-4; D gene uncertain. Trimming took 2 bases from V and 3 from J, leaving 4 bases between them. The CDR3 is 13 amino acids. Germline V CDR1 and CDR2: MNHEY, SVGAGI.

The rearrangement joins TRBV15 to TRBJ2-1; 9 nucleotides match TRBD2. CDR3 size: 15 residues. The V gene's germline CDR1 is LNHNV and CDR2 YYDKDF (reference sequence). Trimming cost V 1 base and J 9 bases; bases outside gene matches: 7. CDR3 sequence: CATSRGGGLAPEQFF. CDR3 DNA sequence: TGTGCCACCAGCAGAGGGGGCGGACTAGCGCCTGAGCAGTTCTTC.